The 24 T cell receptor beta chains reported below all come from one sample, sequenced in a study of tumor and adjacent non-tumor tissue in lung cancer. RNA was extracted from bulk tissue without any cell sorting. A modified ARM-PCR protocol with three rounds of nested PCR amplified TCRbeta. TCRdb recomputed calls from the multiplex PCR reads with MiXCR, one row per CDR3 protein. There are 120,000 to 150,000 distinct CDR3 sequences in the sample; around 61% occur only once, and roughly 18% lies in the top ten. Sequencing was done on a sample of lung tumor tissue. These TCRs come from a man in his 60s with small cell lung cancer.

The chain recombines TRBV13 with TRBJ2-6; 7 bases line up with TRBD1. This CDR3 has 16 amino acids. The germline gives CDR1 PRHDT, CDR2 FYEKMQ (reference sequence). After removal of 5 bases from V and 0 bases from J, the junction contained 4 bases not matched to a gene. DNA of the CDR3: TGTGCCAGCAGCCAGGGACAGACCTCTGGGGCCAACGTCCTGACTTTC. Protein sequence: CASSQGQTSGANVLTF.

Concerning this clonotype itself: One base away lies a much larger clone, so this may be a sequencing read error. This chain's CDR3 is CASRVTVYEQYF. The CDR3 DNA reads as TGTGCCAGCAGGGTGACAGTCTACGAGCAGTACTTC. V is TRBV6-6 and J is TRBJ2-7; TRBD1 is a possible D gene (5 bases). The CDR3 consists of 12 residues. CDR1 is MNHNY and CDR2 is SVGAGI in the germline V gene (reference sequence). V lost 6 bases to trimming and J lost 3 bases, with 9 bases between them.

The V call is TRBV4-1, the J call TRBJ2-4; the match to TRBD2 covers 11 bases. The CDR3 has 15 residues. Per the germline V gene, CDR1 is MGHRA and CDR2 is YSYEKL. The J segment lost 5 bases and the V segment lost 4 bases, leaving 4 bases of the junction unmatched. The chain's CDR3 is CASSRTGLAENIQYF. DNA of the CDR3: TGCGCCAGCAGCCGGACGGGACTAGCGGAAAACATTCAGTACTTC.

The chain is built from TRBV4-1 and TRBJ2-7; no reliable D call. Germline CDR1 MGHRA, CDR2 YSYEKL. V lost 4 bases to trimming and J lost 10 bases, with 11 bases between them. There are 11 residues in the CDR3. The CDR3 loop is CASSPWGNQYF. The CDR3 DNA reads TGCGCCAGCAGCCCGTGGGGTAATCAGTACTTC.

The chain couples TRBV12-3 or TRBV12-4 to TRBJ2-1; no clear D. This CDR3 comprises 12 residues. Between the trimmed V and J ends, which lost 3 bases and 15 bases, there was a span of 15 bases. The DNA of the CDR3 is TGTGCCAGCAGTTTCGGCCCCCTGGATGCGTTCTTC. Translated, it gives CASSFGPLDAFF.

This clonotype appeared a few times. This chain joins TRBV6-2 or TRBV6-3 and TRBJ2-7; D is ambiguous. The germline V gene encodes CDR1 MNHEY and CDR2 SVGEGT. CDR3 size: 12 residues. Deletions cut 6 bases from V and 1 base from J, with 7 bases between. The CDR3 DNA sequence: TGTGCCAGCAGGGCGTCTTCCTACGAGCAGTACGTC. The encoded protein is CASRASSYEQYV.

With regard to this clonotype: No conserved phenylalanine or tryptophan is present at the end of the CDR3, so a read error is the likely explanation. The chain couples TRBV11-3 to TRBJ2-3; D gene unclear. Germline V gives CDR1 SGHNT, CDR2 YENEEA. The CDR3 loop spans 14 amino acids. Trimming cost V 2 bases and J 2 bases, with 8 bases left between them. The CDR3 here is CASSLNSDTDTQYL. CDR3 bases: TGTGCCAGCAGCTTAAACAGCGACACAGATACGCAGTATCTT.

The CDR3 nucleotides read TGTGCCACCAGCAGAGAAGGACTAGCAAAAGGGACCCAGTACTTC. Protein product: CATSREGLAKGTQYF. J is TRBJ2-5 and V is TRBV15, with 8 positions matching TRBD2. In germline, CDR1 is LNHNV, CDR2 YYDKDF (reference sequence). V shed 0 bases and J 7 bases; nucleotides not matched to a gene: 7. The CDR3 extends over 15 amino acids. The full variable domain, in which reference TRBV15 and TRBJ2-5 provide the parts outside the CDR3, is DAMVIQNPRYQVTQFGKPVTLSCSQTLNHNVMYWYQQKSSQAPKLLFHYYDKDFNNEADTPDNFQSRRPNTSFCFLDIRSPGLGDTAMYLCATSREGLAKGTQYFGPGTRLLVL.

This clonotype was picked up many times. The chain's CDR3 is CATAIAGGLYTQYF. The CDR3 DNA sequence: TGTGCCACCGCTATAGCGGGAGGGCTATATACGCAGTATTTT. The chain employs TRBV6-1 and TRBJ2-3; TRBD2 matches at 11 bases. V lost 10 bases and J lost 7; bases outside the gene matches: 10. The CDR3 runs 14 residues. Looked up from germline, CDR1 is MNHNS and CDR2 is SASEGT.

Notes on this clonotype: A much more abundant neighbour one base away suggests this may be a read error. The rearrangement uses TRBV6-5 and TRBJ2-1; 7 positions match TRBD2. The CDR3 totals 14 residues. Germline CDR1 is MNHEY and CDR2 is SVGAGI. With 2 bases clipped from V and 8 bases from J, the junction kept 6 bases outside the gene matches. CDR3 bases: TGTGCCAGCAGTTACGCGGGACTAAGAGATGAGCAGTTCTTC. It translates to CASSYAGLRDEQFF.

About this clonotype: A much larger clone lies a single base off, so this may be a read error. V and J are TRBV24-1 and TRBJ1-1; perhaps TRBD1 as D (5 bases). Germline values: CDR1 KGHDR, CDR2 SFDVKD. V lost 7 bases, J lost 1 base, and 12 bases lay in between. The CDR3 sequence is 14 residues long. DNA for the CDR3: TGTGCCACCAGGGGGTCGGGGACGAACACTGAAGCTTTCTTT. Translation gives CATRGSGTNTEAFF.

As concerns this clonotype: This may be a read error, as it is one base from a much larger clone. The chain is built from TRBV10-2 and TRBJ1-2, with 8 bases fitting TRBD1. CDR1 WSHSY and CDR2 SAAADI come from the germline V gene. The CDR3 is made up of 15 amino acids. CDR3 amino acids: CASSDENRGVYGNTF. In DNA, the CDR3 is TGCGCCAGCAGTGACGAGAACAGGGGGGTTTATGGCAACACCTTC.

The V and J genes are TRBV30 and TRBJ2-3, with 11 bases lining up with TRBD2. From germline, CDR1 is GTSNPN and CDR2 SVGIG (reference sequence). This CDR3 has 17 amino acids. V trimming: 2 bases; J trimming: 4 bases; junction bases outside the gene matches: 11. DNA for the CDR3: TGTGCCTGGAGTTTCACAAGACTAGCGGGACACTCAGATACGCAGTATTTT. Its protein product is CAWSFTRLAGHSDTQYF.

On this clonotype: This may be a read error, as it is one base from a much larger clone. In DNA form, the CDR3 reads TGTGCCACCAGGGGCGGGAGGGCTTTTGCGCAGTATTTT. This sequence encodes CATRGGRAFAQYF. This chain connects TRBV6-6 to TRBJ2-3; TRBD2 matches at 9 bases. The J segment lost 10 bases and the V segment lost 10 bases, leaving 12 bases of the junction unmatched. The germline V gene encodes CDR1 MNHNY and CDR2 SVGAGI (reference sequence). The length of the CDR3 is 13 residues.

This clonotype was counted a single time. The junction differs from germline at one of its ends, possibly a read error. The chain has TRBV29-1 and TRBJ2-1, with D possibly TRBD2 on 5 matching bases. Germline CDR1 reads SQVTM; CDR2 reads ANQGSEA. The CDR3 contains 13 residues. In DNA, the CDR3 is TGCAGCGTCCCTAGCACCTTCTACAATGAGAAGTTCTTC. Amino acid sequence: CSVPSTFYNEKFF.

Concerning this clonotype itself: A read error is possible here, since a much larger clone lies one base away. This CDR3 is CASSQAIPGSGELFF. The CDR3 DNA reads as TGTGCCAGCAGCCAAGCTATACCAGGGTCCGGGGAGCTGTTTTTT. V gene TRBV4-2 combines with J gene TRBJ2-2; D may be TRBD1 (5 bases). The germline V gene has CDR1 LGHNA and CDR2 YNFKEQ. CDR3 length equals 15 residues. Deletions cut 1 base from V and 6 bases from J, with 12 bases between.

The gene calls are TRBV6-1 and TRBJ1-4, with a possible D match to TRBD1 (6 bases). The V gene lost 10 bases and the J gene lost 8 bases, with 17 bases spanning the gap. Germline V gene sequence: CDR1 MNHNS, CDR2 SASEGT. This CDR3 has 13 amino acids. The DNA of the CDR3 is TGTGCCATCGGGACGGACAGTGAGGAAAAACTGTTTTTT. Translated: CAIGTDSEEKLFF.

V gene TRBV28 combines with J gene TRBJ2-2, with D unresolved. The germline CDR1 and CDR2 sequences are MDHEN and SYDVKM. The ends were cut back, 11 bases at V and 6 bases at J, with 10 bases in the middle. The CDR3 consists of 11 residues. CDR3 region: CAGNFPGELFF. CDR3 sequence (DNA): TGTGCCGGCAATTTCCCCGGGGAGCTGTTTTTT.

This clonotype is a singleton in its sample. The junction departs from the called germline gene at one end, perhaps through a read error. The chain links TRBV5-1 to TRBJ2-3; D may be TRBD2 (6 bases). The CDR3 runs 17 residues. CDR1 and CDR2 (germline): SGHRS, YFSETQ. The CDR3 nucleotides are TGCGCCAGCAGCTTGGATTCTAACGGGAGAGACACAGATACTCAGTATTTT. It yields the protein CASSLDSNGRDTDTQYF.

To note about this clonotype: With a much larger clone just one base away, this may be a read error. J is TRBJ2-1 and V is TRBV12-3 or TRBV12-4; 12 nucleotides align to TRBD2. The CDR3 has 14 amino acids. The CDR3 region is CPSSFLAGGYEQFF. The DNA for the CDR3 is TGTCCCAGCAGTTTCCTAGCGGGAGGGTATGAGCAGTTCTTC.

The V call is TRBV30, the J call TRBJ1-1, with a possible D match to TRBD1 (6 bases). Looked up from germline, CDR1 is GTSNPN and CDR2 is SVGIG (reference sequence). The V end was cut by 1 base, the J end by 4 bases, with 13 bases between. The length of the CDR3 is 14 residues. The CDR3 loop is CAWSAILQGTEAFF. The CDR3 DNA is TGTGCCTGGAGTGCCATCCTACAGGGCACTGAAGCTTTCTTT.

This clonotype was recorded once. Relative to the germline gene, one junction end is altered; a read error may explain this. This chain links TRBV11-2 with TRBJ2-1; 8 bases match TRBD2. Germline V gives CDR1 SGHAT, CDR2 FQNNGV. The CDR3 spans 16 residues. CDR3: CASSREGSTALHEKFF. The CDR3 DNA is TGTGCCAGCAGCCGGGAGGGTAGTACGGCCCTTCATGAGAAGTTCTTC.

V and J are TRBV11-2 and TRBJ2-3; D ambiguous. The CDR3 loop spans 13 amino acids. V was trimmed by 9 bases and J by 4 bases, leaving 14 bases between them. Germline V gene lookup returns CDR1 SGHAT and CDR2 FQNNGV. The CDR3 loop reads CASSRPPADTQYF. CDR3 coding DNA: TGTGCCAGTAGTCGACCCCCCGCAGATACGCAGTATTTT.

This clonotype was found a few times. The chain is built from TRBV20-1 and TRBJ2-5, with 12 bases that match TRBD2. The junction had 7 bases not matched to a gene; V was cut back by 5 bases and J by 3 bases. CDR3 size: 15 residues. Germline CDR1 and CDR2: DFQATT and SNEGSKA (reference sequence). CDR3 in DNA: TGCAGTGCTTTAAGGACTAGCGGGATTAAAGAGACCCAGTACTTC. Translation: CSALRTSGIKETQYF.